What follows are 21 T cell receptor beta chains derived from one specimen sequenced in a study of blood T cell repertoires in COVID-19. Clones were sequenced by immunoSEQ multiplex PCR, and TCRdb holds only the in-frame ones, with some missing. The table has about 47,000 clones, 75% to 90% seen once; the top ten hold roughly 15%. Sequenced input: peripheral blood. The origin of the receptors is a human donor with acute or convalescent COVID-19. The donor label of this sample is uncertain.

J is TRBJ1-5 and V is TRBV27, with 7 bases identical to TRBD1. The junction had 10 bases not matched to a gene; V was cut back by 6 bases and J by 2 bases. The length of the CDR3 is 16 residues. Germline V CDR1 and CDR2: MNHEY, SMNVEV (reference sequence). The CDR3 sequence: CASRESGTEGNQPQHF. The CDR3 nucleotides are TGTGCCAGCAGAGAGTCCGGGACAGAAGGCAATCAGCCCCAGCATTTT.

This chain connects TRBV6-1 to TRBJ1-2; 10 bases align to TRBD1. Germline assignment: CDR1 MNHNS and CDR2 SASEGT. V was pared by 1 base and J by 5 bases, with 19 bases of the junction left unmatched. This CDR3 region has 20 residues. The CDR3 region is CASSEGSRRVGQGYLYGYTF. The CDR3 DNA reads as TGTGCCAGCAGTGAAGGCTCTCGCAGGGTGGGACAGGGGTATTTATATGGCTACACCTTC.

V gene TRBV2 combines with J gene TRBJ2-5, with TRBD1 identical over 7 bases. Germline CDR1 is SNHLY and CDR2 is FYNNEI. The J segment lost 2 bases and the V segment lost 7 bases, leaving 7 bases of the junction unmatched. The CDR3 sequence is 14 residues long. CDR3 sequence reads: CASKMVRGQETQYF. CDR3 DNA: TGTGCCAGCAAAATGGTCAGGGGGCAAGAGACCCAGTACTTC.

The CDR3 region is CAISESMGGSYGYTF. CDR3 nucleotides: TGTGCCATCAGTGAGTCGATGGGGGGGTCTTATGGCTACACCTTC. V usage is TRBV10-3 and J usage is TRBJ1-2; a weak D match, TRBD1 (5 bases). Germline CDR1 and CDR2: ENHRY and SYGVKD. The CDR3 consists of 15 residues. V shed 0 bases and J shed 5 bases, with 13 bases lying between them.

The chain carries TRBV12-5 and TRBJ2-3; D is perhaps TRBD2 (6 bases). Trimming shortened V by 3 bases and J by 0 bases, and 10 bases separated the two germline ends. CDR1 is LGHNT, CDR2 FRNRAP, per germline. The CDR3 totals 15 residues. This CDR3 is CASGLEGTSTDTQYF. The CDR3 DNA follows: TGTGCTAGTGGTTTAGAGGGGACTAGCACAGATACGCAGTATTTT.

The rearrangement links TRBV6-5 to TRBJ1-2; 8 bases line up with TRBD1. Germline CDR1 is MNHEY and CDR2 is SVGAGI. Trimming at V came to 8 bases and at J to 4 bases, leaving 12 bases not matched to a gene. The CDR3 runs 15 residues. Here the CDR3 DNA reads TGTGCCAGCCTTCTCGGACAGGGCGGGGGCTATGGCTACACCTTC. The encoded protein is CASLLGQGGGYGYTF.

The table lists this clone with a few counts. The chain carries TRBV7-2 and TRBJ1-6; D remains ambiguous. V lost 5 bases to trimming and J lost 3 bases, with 5 bases between them. This CDR3 comprises 13 residues. Germline V gene sequence: CDR1 SGHTA, CDR2 FQGNSA. The CDR3 region is CASSPDYNSPLHF. DNA of the CDR3: TGTGCCAGCAGCCCAGACTATAATTCACCCCTCCACTTT. Full variable domain (missing parts from reference TRBV7-2 and TRBJ1-6): GAGVSQSPSNKVTEKGKDVELRCDPISGHTALYWYRQSLGQGLEFLIYFQGNSAPDKSGLPSDRFSAERTGGSVSTLTIQRTQQEDSAVYLCASSPDYNSPLHFGNGTRLTVT.

The V gene is TRBV6-2 or TRBV6-3, the J gene TRBJ1-2; D gene ambiguous. The CDR3 totals 11 residues. Deletions cut 0 bases from V and 7 bases from J, with 3 bases between. Germline CDR1 MNHEY, CDR2 SVGEGT. The CDR3: CASSYSSGYTF. CDR3 DNA sequence: TGTGCCAGCAGTTACTCGAGTGGCTACACCTTC.

The CDR3, as DNA: TGCAGCGCCGGGGACAGGGGGAAAGATGGCTACACCTTC. Its protein product is CSAGDRGKDGYTF. This sequence joins TRBV29-1 and TRBJ1-2; 11 bases fit TRBD1. V gave up 7 bases and J gave up 6 bases; unmatched junction bases: 7. The CDR3 loop spans 13 amino acids. The germline V gene encodes CDR1 SQVTM and CDR2 ANQGSEA.

The CDR3 protein is CASSLSTGPGNTIYF. Here the CDR3 DNA reads TGTGCCAGCAGCTTGTCCACAGGGCCAGGAAACACCATATATTTT. This rearrangement joins TRBV5-5 to TRBJ1-3; D might be TRBD1 (6 bases). V was clipped by 1 base and J by 4 bases, with 12 bases between them. The CDR3 totals 15 residues. Germline V lookup: CDR1 SGHKS, CDR2 YYEKEE (reference sequence). Drawing the rest from reference TRBV5-5 and TRBJ1-3, the complete variable domain is DAGVTQSPTHLIKTRGQQVTLRCSPISGHKSVSWYQQVLGQGPQFIFQYYEKEERGRGNFPDRFSARQFPNYSSELNVNALLLGDSALYLCASSLSTGPGNTIYFGEGSWLTVV.

V and J are TRBV24-1 and TRBJ1-2, with D tentatively TRBD1 (5 bases). CDR1 and CDR2 (germline): KGHDR, SFDVKD. This CDR3 comprises 15 residues. With 4 bases removed from V and 8 bases from J, the gap between germline ends came to 19 bases. This CDR3 is CATSDNTRQPAGYTF. Here the CDR3 DNA reads TGTGCCACCAGTGACAATACCCGACAGCCGGCCGGCTACACCTTC.

The gene calls are TRBV24-1 and TRBJ1-1; a weak D match, TRBD1 (6 bases). V was clipped by 5 bases and J by 10 bases, with 13 bases between them. Germline V gives CDR1 KGHDR, CDR2 SFDVKD. The length of the CDR3 is 12 residues. This CDR3 reads CATSGVTGRAFF. As DNA, the CDR3 is TGTGCCACCAGTGGTGTGACAGGTAGAGCTTTCTTT.

The chain uses TRBV7-2 and TRBJ1-5; D remains ambiguous. The germline V and J ends were trimmed by 2 bases and 1 base, with 9 bases remaining between them. The CDR3 sequence is 15 residues long. Germline V lookup: CDR1 SGHTA, CDR2 FQGNSA. The CDR3 protein is CASSLQRESNQPQHF. Here the CDR3 DNA reads TGTGCCAGCAGCTTACAACGGGAGAGCAATCAGCCCCAGCATTTT.

The chain couples TRBV20-1 to TRBJ2-7, with 10 bases lining up with TRBD1. Trimming cost V 3 bases and J 3 bases; bases outside gene matches: 5. CDR1 DFQATT and CDR2 SNEGSKA come from the germline V gene (reference sequence). CDR3 size: 14 residues. The CDR3 here is CSASSWDRGYEQYF. The CDR3 DNA reads as TGCAGTGCTAGTTCTTGGGACAGGGGCTACGAGCAGTACTTC.

The gene calls are TRBV29-1 and TRBJ1-2; a possible D gene is TRBD1 (6 bases). This CDR3 is built from 15 residues. Germline-derived CDR1 and CDR2 are SQVTM and ANQGSEA. Between the trimmed V and J ends, which lost 1 base and 1 base, there was a span of 13 bases. In DNA form, the CDR3 reads TGCAGCGTTGAAGTGGAGGACAGCATTAACTATGGCTACACCTTC. Encoded protein: CSVEVEDSINYGYTF.

Only a few counts were recorded for this clone. The chain employs TRBV2 and TRBJ1-5, with D possibly being TRBD1 (5 bases). The CDR3 runs to 15 residues. CDR1 and CDR2 from the germline V gene are SNHLY and FYNNEI. V dropped 7 bases and J dropped 1 base, with 14 bases sitting between them. The CDR3 DNA reads TGTGCCAGCACCATACAGGTCGGAAGCAATCAGCCCCAGCATTTT. This translates into CASTIQVGSNQPQHF.

The chain links TRBV5-1 to TRBJ2-5, with a weak D call TRBD2 (7 bases). The CDR3 length is 15 residues. Germline CDR1 SGHRS, CDR2 YFSETQ. Between the trimmed V and J ends, which lost 0 bases and 4 bases, there was a span of 13 bases. The DNA of the CDR3 is TGCGCCAGCAGCTTGGCAACGGGGGGCGGAGAGACCCAGTACTTC. It translates to CASSLATGGGETQYF.

V is TRBV7-3 and J is TRBJ2-3; 11 bases agree with TRBD2. The V gene's germline CDR1 is SGHTA and CDR2 FQGTGA. This CDR3 is 16 amino acids long. Trimming took 2 bases from V and 6 from J; bases not matched to a gene: 7. DNA of the CDR3: TGTGCCAGCAGCTTATCTCCGACTAGCGGGGTGGATACGCAGTATTTT. Translating it yields CASSLSPTSGVDTQYF.

The genes are TRBV19 and TRBJ1-1; TRBD1 is a possible D gene (5 bases). The CDR3 loop spans 12 amino acids. V was trimmed by 4 bases and J by 10 bases, leaving 13 bases between them. Germline V gene lookup returns CDR1 LNHDA and CDR2 SQIVND (reference sequence). CDR3: CASSRQNGGAFF. The DNA of the CDR3 is TGTGCCAGTAGTAGGCAAAACGGGGGAGCTTTCTTT.

The CDR3 region is CASSLGTGRYEQYF. CDR3 in DNA: TGTGCCAGCAGTTTAGGGACAGGGCGGTACGAGCAGTACTTC. The chain couples TRBV27 to TRBJ2-7; 9 bases agree with TRBD1. This CDR3 comprises 14 residues. From germline, CDR1 is MNHEY and CDR2 SMNVEV (reference sequence). V was clipped by 2 bases and J by 4 bases; unmatched bases: 3.

The chain links TRBV5-1 to TRBJ2-7; TRBD1 matches at 7 bases. This CDR3 has 14 amino acids. In germline, CDR1 is SGHRS, CDR2 YFSETQ. The trim removed 0 bases at V and 4 bases at J, leaving 4 bases unmatched. The CDR3 loop reads CASSLGQQGYEQYF. CDR3 nucleotide sequence: TGCGCCAGCAGCTTGGGTCAACAGGGGTACGAGCAGTACTTC.